This TCR beta chain is drawn from a study of cytomegalovirus exposure and HLA in healthy donors. Study-wide results and caveats: Most TCR sequences proved rare, with some public TCRs found in many donors. An analysis done earlier found most TCR beta V segments productive about 90% or about 30% of the time.

The primer mix had 60 Vbeta and 13 Jbeta primers. TCRdb keeps only in-frame clones here, not all; method: immunoSEQ multiplex PCR. The sample comprises about 120,000 clones, about four fifths of which are singletons, and approximately 8.8% rests with the top ten. For this clone: Its antigen is as yet unknown.

In germline, CDR1 is SGHRS, CDR2 YFSETQ. With 0 bases removed from V and 6 bases from J, the gap between germline ends came to 13 bases. The CDR3 runs 14 residues. The sequenced sample consisted of PBMCs. The chain joins TRBV5-1 to TRBJ2-7; D gene ambiguous. The sequence derives from a female donor in good health and CMV-seropositive. This CDR3 is CASSLALGQIEQYF. As DNA, the CDR3 is TGCGCCAGCAGCTTGGCCCTGGGCCAAATCGAGCAGTACTTC.